This T cell receptor (beta chain) was captured in a study of vaccination and CD4 T cells after COVID-19. The treatment is: approximately nine-day PBMC culture with coronavirus spike peptide pools or control peptides (ViraFEST assay). Positive SARS-CoV-2 PCR tests in convalescent patients dated from March to December 2020, pre-Alpha, Beta and Delta. The Oncomine TCR Beta short-read assay generated sequence data from the DNA of cultured CD4+ T cells. TCRdb independently ran MiXCR on the PCR reads; one entry per CDR3 protein. The sample lists around 19,000 distinct CDR3 sequences, approximately 70% occurring once. Comment on this clonotype: What it binds is not known.

The V end was cut by 2 bases, the J end by 7 bases, with 15 bases between. Germline V gives CDR1 MNHEY, CDR2 SMNVEV (reference sequence). This CDR3 is 15 amino acids long. This sequence originates from a human donor who had recovered from COVID-19. The specimen sequenced was CD4+ T cells from blood, cultured in vitro. This rearrangement joins TRBV27 to TRBJ2-1; D is possibly TRBD2 (6 bases). Here the CDR3 reads CASSLGTHKGNEQFF. As DNA, the CDR3 is TGTGCCAGCAGTTTAGGGACTCACAAGGGGAATGAGCAGTTCTTC.